These T cell receptor beta chains were read from a single sample in a study of shared clonotypes between healthy human individuals. TCRdb's table, derived via immunoSEQ multiplex PCR, lists solely in-frame clones and lacks some. The data hold about 2.1 million clones, with 85% to 95% observed a single time. The source material was naive CD8+ T cells from PBMCs. The receptors derive from a man between 18 and 35 years old in good health. Some clones in this sample may be carry-over from other donors' samples. The CDR3 runs from the conserved cysteine through the conserved F or W. Fields, in order: clone size, D gene, J gene, V gene, CDR3 protein, CDR3 DNA. The D gene is left open where the match is weak. Rows may omit the clone size; those that give it use once, few, many or a size class.

NA | NA | TRBJ2-7 | TRBV11-2 | CASSQEYGIRYEQYF | TGTGCCAGCAGCCAAGAATACGGGATACGGTACGAGCAGTACTTC
NA | NA | TRBJ2-3 | TRBV6-6 | CASSYDRGGFTDTQYF | TGTGCCAGCAGTTACGACAGAGGGGGGTTTACAGATACGCAGTATTTT
NA | NA | TRBJ1-2 | TRBV5-1 | CASSLAGSDGYTF | TGCGCCAGCAGCTTGGCCGGATCCGATGGCTACACCTTC
NA | NA | TRBJ2-2 | TRBV13 | CASSRRLDPRNTGELFF | TGTGCCAGCAGCCGACGACTAGACCCTAGGAACACCGGGGAGCTGTTTTTT
NA | NA | TRBJ1-4 | TRBV19 | CASSMRRQVAEKLFF | TGTGCCAGTAGTATGAGAAGACAGGTGGCTGAAAAACTGTTTTTT
NA | TRBD2 | TRBJ2-3 | TRBV7-3 | CASSQLAGALNTQYF | TGTGCCAGCAGCCAACTAGCGGGAGCCCTAAATACGCAGTATTTT
NA | NA | TRBJ2-1 | TRBV7-2 | CASSTSRGNEQFF | TGTGCCAGCAGCACATCAAGGGGGAATGAGCAGTTCTTC
NA | TRBD2 | TRBJ2-7 | TRBV12-5 | CASGSTGLAGPTAYEQYF | TGTGCTAGTGGTTCCACGGGACTAGCGGGACCGACGGCGTACGAGCAGTACTTC
NA | TRBD2 | TRBJ2-5 | TRBV10-3 | CAISESGGTGETQYF | TGTGCCATCAGTGAGTCGGGAGGGACGGGAGAGACCCAGTACTTC
NA | TRBD1 | TRBJ1-3 | TRBV4-1 | CASSARGLGNTIYF | TGCGCCAGCAGCGCCAGGGGGCTTGGAAACACCATATATTTT
NA | TRBD2 | TRBJ2-7 | TRBV6-5 | CASSYGASGRRYEQYF | TGTGCCAGCAGTTACGGCGCTAGCGGGAGGCGGTACGAGCAGTACTTC
once | NA | TRBJ2-7 | TRBV27 | CASSLSIGGARGYEQYF | TGTGCCAGCAGTTTATCGATCGGCGGGGCACGAGGCTACGAGCAGTACTTC
NA | TRBD2 | TRBJ2-3 | TRBV7-2 | CASSLLAGVPDTQYF | TGTGCCAGCAGCCTCCTAGCGGGAGTTCCAGATACGCAGTATTTT
NA | NA | TRBJ2-7 | TRBV30 | CAWTQRGAPLMGEQYF | TGTGCCTGGACCCAAAGGGGGGCGCCATTGATGGGGGAGCAGTACTTC
once | NA | TRBJ2-1 | TRBV15 | CATSRIPRESYNEQFF | TGTGCCACCAGCAGAATCCCCAGGGAGAGCTACAATGAGCAGTTCTTC
NA | TRBD1 | TRBJ2-7 | TRBV6-6 | CASRGTGSDNSYEQYF | TGTGCCAGCAGGGGGACAGGGTCCGACAATTCCTACGAGCAGTACTTC
once | TRBD1 | TRBJ2-5 | TRBV4-1 | CASSQKPGQGFETQYF | TGCGCCAGCAGCCAAAAACCGGGACAGGGGTTCGAGACCCAGTACTTC
NA | TRBD1 | TRBJ2-7 | TRBV6-5 | CASSYSGGSEQYF | TGTGCCAGCAGTTACTCAGGGGGCTCCGAGCAGTACTTC
NA | TRBD1 | TRBJ1-3 | TRBV6-1 | CASSNRGRGNTIYF | TGTGCCAGCAGCAACAGGGGTCGTGGAAACACCATATATTTT
NA | NA | TRBJ1-1 | TRBV6-1 | CASSDGVWDRAFF | TGTGCCAGCAGTGATGGTGTGTGGGACCGAGCTTTCTTT
NA | TRBD1 | TRBJ2-2 | TRBV30 | CAWYWGTGLPGELFF | TGTGCCTGGTATTGGGGGACAGGGCTCCCCGGGGAGCTGTTTTTT
NA | TRBD2 | TRBJ2-1 | TRBV5-5 | CASSLAMGLAGLGEQFF | TGTGCCAGCAGCTTGGCGATGGGACTAGCAGGCCTGGGTGAGCAGTTCTTC
NA | TRBD2 | TRBJ2-5 | TRBV27 | CASSPSPLAGIGRQQEETQYF | TGTGCCAGCAGTCCCTCACCCCTAGCGGGAATAGGCCGGCAACAGGAAGAGACCCAGTACTTC
NA | NA | TRBJ1-1 | TRBV6-1 | CASNEVGAFF | TGTGCCAGCAACGAGGTTGGGGCTTTCTTT
once | NA | TRBJ1-2 | TRBV18 | CASLGEGTNYGYTF | TGTGCCAGCTTGGGGGAAGGAACTAACTATGGCTACACCTTC
NA | NA | TRBJ2-2 | TRBV16 | CASSQGRLGRANTGELFF | TGTGCCAGCAGCCAAGGTCGGCTGGGGCGGGCGAACACCGGGGAGCTGTTTTTT
NA | NA | TRBJ2-7 | TRBV5-5 | CASSLSGASYEQYF | TGTGCCAGCAGCTTGTCCGGGGCCTCCTACGAGCAGTACTTC
once | NA | TRBJ2-6 | TRBV29-1 | CSVWVPSGANVLTF | TGCAGCGTTTGGGTTCCCTCTGGGGCCAACGTCCTGACTTTC
NA | NA | TRBJ1-2 | TRBV5-1 | CASSLNDIVYGYTF | TGCGCCAGCAGCTTGAATGACATCGTCTATGGCTACACCTTC
NA | NA | TRBJ2-7 | TRBV6-1 | CASDNYEQYF | TGTGCCAGTGATAACTACGAGCAGTACTTC
once | NA | TRBJ1-2 | TRBV6-1 | CASSEWFQNAGGYTF | TGTGCCAGCAGTGAATGGTTTCAGAACGCCGGGGGCTACACCTTC
NA | NA | TRBJ2-5 | TRBV29-1 | CSVDLGRTQETQYF | TGCAGCGTTGACCTTGGACGGACACAAGAGACCCAGTACTTC
NA | NA | TRBJ1-2 | TRBV27 | CASSLTGSGYYYGYTF | TGTGCCAGCAGTTTAACGGGGTCCGGTTATTACTATGGCTACACCTTC
NA | NA | TRBJ2-7 | TRBV27 | CASSSRGGFRPYEQYF | TGTGCCAGCAGTTCCCGAGGGGGATTCAGACCCTACGAGCAGTACTTC
NA | NA | TRBJ2-7 | TRBV19 | CASSRGGEQYF | TGTGCCAGTAGCCGGGGTGGGGAGCAGTACTTC
NA | NA | TRBJ2-7 | TRBV27 | CASSLAVSYEQYF | TGTGCCAGCAGTTTGGCGGTATCCTACGAGCAGTACTTC
NA | NA | TRBJ2-7 | TRBV11-2 | CASSLVALEQYF | TGTGCCAGCAGCTTAGTCGCGCTCGAGCAGTACTTC
NA | NA | TRBJ1-1 | TRBV7-9 | CASSYGVEAFF | TGTGCCAGCAGCTACGGGGTTGAAGCTTTCTTT
once | NA | TRBJ1-1 | TRBV5-6 | CASSLGTTEAFF | TGTGCCAGCAGCTTGGGAACCACTGAAGCTTTCTTT
NA | NA | TRBJ2-7 | TRBV6-1 | CASRGLGTYEQYF | TGTGCCAGCAGGGGGTTAGGGACCTACGAGCAGTACTTC
NA | NA | TRBJ2-3 | TRBV5-4 | CASSLLPRPSPTDTQYF | TGTGCCAGCAGCTTGTTACCACGCCCCTCCCCCACAGATACGCAGTATTTT
few | NA | TRBJ2-7 | TRBV9 | CASSVAGQGHEQYF | TGTGCCAGCAGCGTAGCTGGCCAGGGCCACGAGCAGTACTTC
NA | NA | TRBJ2-7 | TRBV27 | CASGGGRVTTVGEQYF | TGTGCCAGCGGAGGGGGTAGGGTCACCACAGTCGGGGAGCAGTACTTC
NA | NA | TRBJ2-1 | TRBV27 | CASRSFDSNEQFF | TGTGCCAGCCGGTCGTTCGACTCCAATGAGCAGTTCTTC
NA | TRBD1 | TRBJ2-5 | TRBV25-1 | CASVLGGAETQYF | TGTGCCAGTGTACTAGGGGGCGCGGAGACCCAGTACTTC
once | NA | TRBJ2-7 | TRBV29-1 | CSVRSSYEQYF | TGCAGCGTAAGAAGCTCCTACGAGCAGTACTTC
NA | TRBD2 | TRBJ2-1 | TRBV27 | CASSPGTIYNEQFF | TGTGCCAGCAGTCCCGGGACTATCTACAATGAGCAGTTCTTC
NA | TRBD2 | TRBJ2-7 | TRBV28 | CASSSGTSGRALYEQYF | TGTGCCAGCAGTTCCGGGACTAGCGGGAGGGCCCTCTACGAGCAGTACTTC
NA | NA | TRBJ2-7 | TRBV27 | CASSGRDSYEQYF | TGTGCCAGCAGTGGCAGAGACTCCTACGAGCAGTACTTC
NA | NA | TRBJ2-3 | TRBV5-1 | CASSLQFTGRTSTDTQYF | TGCGCCAGCAGCTTGCAGTTCACCGGAAGAACTAGCACAGATACGCAGTATTTT